The TCR beta chain under discussion was sequenced for a study of T cell responses to AZD1222 COVID-19 vaccine. General observations from the study: Seropositive at baseline were only 5 to 7 AZD1222 recipients. Of spike-specific TCRs, nearly half reportedly target regions left unmutated in variants. Donors were largely white British and mainly female; clonal diversity was possibly underestimated. Distributed over spike, vaccine-associated CD4 TCRs predominated at 160-218 and 743-854.

The CDR3 is 13 residues long. In germline, CDR1 is ENHRY, CDR2 SYGVKD. Trimming shortened V by 6 bases and J by 2 bases, and 11 bases separated the two germline ends. Produced via immunoSEQ multiplex PCR; TCRdb's table is partial and in-frame only. The data show around 120,000 clones, 75% to 90% seen once. About this clone: Its antigen is unidentified.

The TCR originated in an adult in good health. The chain couples TRBV10-3 to TRBJ2-7; possibly TRBD2 for D (5 bases). Here the sequenced sample was peripheral blood, taken on day 0 of AZD1222 vaccination. Here the CDR3 reads CAISPLGTYEQYF. The DNA of the CDR3 is TGTGCCATCAGCCCACTAGGGACCTACGAGCAGTACTTC.